This passage covers 25 T cell receptor beta chains from one sample sequenced in a study of shared clonotypes between healthy human individuals. Using immunoSEQ multiplex PCR, the repertoire was profiled, and TCRdb retains in-frame clones only, with some absent. The repertoire holds roughly 1.4 million clones, with around 98.5% as singletons. The sample was naive CD4+ T cells sorted from blood. The sample's subset: CD45RA+ positively selected. The receptors here all came from a man aged 30-40 years in good health.

This clone has a single count. This chain links TRBV5-4 with TRBJ2-7, with 13 bases matching TRBD2. Germline-derived CDR1 and CDR2 are SGHNT and YYREEE (reference sequence). J lost 0 bases, V lost 0 bases, and 6 bases had no gene match. This CDR3 is built from 18 residues. For the CDR3, the DNA is TGTGCCAGCAGCTTGGGACTAGCGGGAGGAGGGGTCTCCTACGAGCAGTACTTC. Its translation: CASSLGLAGGGVSYEQYF.

The rearrangement uses TRBV6-1 and TRBJ2-7; the D gene is possibly TRBD2 (7 bases). The CDR3 loop spans 13 amino acids. Deletions cut 9 bases from V and 2 bases from J, with 14 bases between. Looked up from germline, CDR1 is MNHNS and CDR2 is SASEGT. In DNA, the CDR3 is TGTGCCAGTAAGCGGGACACCACCTACGAGCAGTACTTC. This codes for CASKRDTTYEQYF.

This chain connects TRBV19 to TRBJ1-1, with D unclear. V shed 4 bases and J shed 2 bases, with 14 bases lying between them. The CDR3 covers 15 residues. In germline, CDR1 is LNHDA, CDR2 SQIVND (reference sequence). The CDR3 is CASSTRAPYNTEAFF. The CDR3 nucleotides are TGTGCCAGTAGTACACGGGCTCCATATAACACTGAAGCTTTCTTT.

The rearrangement joins TRBV29-1 to TRBJ2-3; 13 bases line up with TRBD2. Germline assignment: CDR1 SQVTM and CDR2 ANQGSEA. CDR3 length: 14 amino acids. V lost 3 bases and J lost 6; bases outside the gene matches: 3. CDR3 coding DNA: TGCAGCGTTGACGGACTAGCGGGAGCGGATACGCAGTATTTT. As protein: CSVDGLAGADTQYF.

About this clone: In the same sample, other DNA sequences code for this CDR3. V is TRBV29-1 and J is TRBJ2-1; D gene uncertain. Per germline, CDR1 SQVTM and CDR2 ANQGSEA. Deletions cut 3 bases from V and 9 bases from J, with 3 bases between. CDR3 length: 9 residues. The CDR3 here is CSVDGEQFF. The CDR3 DNA follows: TGCAGCGTTGACGGTGAGCAGTTCTTC.

The genes are TRBV29-1 and TRBJ2-5; maybe TRBD1 (6 bases). CDR1 SQVTM and CDR2 ANQGSEA come from the germline V gene. This CDR3 is built from 12 residues. The V end lost 2 bases, the J end lost 6 bases, and 10 bases lay between the germline ends. The CDR3 bases are TGCAGCGTTGAACCACAGGGAAAGACCCAGTACTTC. Residues: CSVEPQGKTQYF. The full variable domain, in which reference TRBV29-1 and TRBJ2-5 provide the parts outside the CDR3, is SAVISQKPSRDICQRGTSLTIQCQVDSQVTMMFWYRQQPGQSLTLIATANQGSEATYESGFVIDKFPISRPNLTFSTLTVSNMSPEDSSIYLCSVEPQGKTQYFGPGTRLLVL.

This rearrangement joins TRBV28 to TRBJ2-2, with D perhaps matching TRBD2 (6 bases). CDR3 size: 14 residues. V was shortened by 6 bases and J by 1 base, with 9 bases between the two germline ends. Looked up from germline, CDR1 is MDHEN and CDR2 is SYDVKM. The CDR3 DNA is TGTGCCAGCAGGCGGGACCGGAACACCGGGGAGCTGTTTTTT. It is translated as CASRRDRNTGELFF.

The gene calls are TRBV19 and TRBJ2-1; 7 positions agree with TRBD1. V shed 3 bases, J shed 5 bases, and the junction held 4 bases outside the gene matches. Germline CDR1 is LNHDA and CDR2 is SQIVND (reference sequence). This CDR3 spans 14 amino acids. This chain's CDR3 is CASSMTGYNNEQFF. As DNA, the CDR3 is TGTGCCAGTAGTATGACAGGGTATAACAATGAGCAGTTCTTC.

This clone was seen once. This chain joins TRBV4-2 and TRBJ2-2; 7 bases fit TRBD2. CDR3 length: 16 amino acids. V was clipped by 4 bases and J by 2 bases; unmatched bases: 7. Per the germline V gene, CDR1 is LGHNA and CDR2 is YNFKEQ. The CDR3 coding sequence is TGTGCCAGCAGCCTTAGGGGCGGGAGTAACACCGGGGAGCTGTTTTTT. Translated, it gives CASSLRGGSNTGELFF.

V gene TRBV14 combines with J gene TRBJ2-2; unclear D gene. Germline assignment: CDR1 SGHDN and CDR2 FVKESK. The CDR3 has 13 amino acids. V lost 1 base, J lost 6 bases, and 6 bases lay in between. The CDR3 is CASSQVSPGELFF. The CDR3 region has the DNA TGTGCCAGCAGCCAAGTCAGCCCCGGGGAGCTGTTTTTT. Combining the CDR3 with reference TRBV14 and TRBJ2-2 gives the whole variable domain EAGVTQFPSHSVIEKGQTVTLRCDPISGHDNLYWYRRVMGKEIKFLLHFVKESKQDESGMPNNRFLAERTGGTYSTLKVQPAELEDSGVYFCASSQVSPGELFFGEGSRLTVL.

The chain joins TRBV5-4 to TRBJ1-1, with D possibly TRBD1 on 6 matching bases. Germline V gene lookup returns CDR1 SGHNT and CDR2 YYREEE (reference sequence). The CDR3 length is 14 residues. V gave up 3 bases and J gave up 0 bases, with 9 bases separating them. CDR3 sequence reads: CASSYRDLNTEAFF. The CDR3 nucleotides read TGTGCCAGCAGCTACAGGGATCTGAACACTGAAGCTTTCTTT.

Remarks on this clone: Within the sample, other DNA sequences also encode this same CDR3. The chain is built from TRBV11-2 and TRBJ1-1; D ambiguous. The germline V gene has CDR1 SGHAT and CDR2 FQNNGV. The CDR3 consists of 13 residues. The germline V and J ends were trimmed by 2 bases and 1 base, with 5 bases remaining between them. The CDR3 DNA sequence: TGTGCCAGCAGCTTAAAGTCGAACACTGAAGCTTTCTTT. The encoded protein is CASSLKSNTEAFF.

This clone was picked up one time. CDR3 residues: CASSLFGTSGRAFFEQYF. For the CDR3, the DNA is TGCGCCAGCAGCTTGTTTGGGACTAGCGGGAGGGCCTTCTTCGAGCAGTACTTC. The V call is TRBV5-1, the J call TRBJ2-7; 16 bases agree with TRBD2. Losses at the gene ends were 1 base for V and 6 bases for J; bases not matched to a gene: 10. This CDR3 spans 18 amino acids. Germline V gives CDR1 SGHRS, CDR2 YFSETQ. The entire variable domain, with the rest obtained from reference TRBV5-1 and TRBJ2-7, is as follows: KAGVTQTPRYLIKTRGQQVTLSCSPISGHRSVSWYQQTPGQGLQFLFEYFSETQRNKGNFPGRFSGRQFSNSRSEMNVSTLELGDSALYLCASSLFGTSGRAFFEQYFGPGTRLTVT.

The chain uses TRBV5-1 and TRBJ2-5; TRBD2 agrees at 10 bases. CDR3 length: 15 amino acids. CDR1 SGHRS and CDR2 YFSETQ come from the germline V gene. The V gene end was trimmed by 5 bases and the J gene end by 4 bases; junction bases not matched to a gene: 8. The CDR3 DNA follows: TGCGCCAGCAGTGATCCTAGCGGGAGTGCAGAGACCCAGTACTTC. Translated: CASSDPSGSAETQYF.

This clone was seen only once. The chain links TRBV28 to TRBJ2-3; possibly TRBD1 for D (5 bases). The V and J ends lost 2 bases and 8 bases respectively, with 11 bases between them. This CDR3 region has 13 residues. Germline V gives CDR1 MDHEN, CDR2 SYDVKM. CDR3 in DNA: TGTGCCAGCAGTTTAACGAGCCAGGGTACGCAGTATTTT. Translated, it gives CASSLTSQGTQYF.

The genes are TRBV11-2 and TRBJ1-3, with D possibly TRBD1 on 5 matching bases. CDR1 is SGHAT, CDR2 FQNNGV, per germline. V was shortened by 1 base and J by 0 bases, with 13 bases between the two germline ends. This CDR3 region has 17 residues. The CDR3: CASSLGVGTRSGNTIYF. Here the CDR3 DNA reads TGTGCCAGCAGCTTAGGTGTGGGGACTCGCTCTGGAAACACCATATATTTT.

The chain links TRBV18 to TRBJ2-2, with D uncertain. The CDR3 runs to 14 residues. CDR1 and CDR2 (germline): KGHSH, LQKENI. V gave up 1 base and J gave up 3 bases, with 6 bases separating them. This CDR3 reads CASSPQRDTGELFF. CDR3 nucleotide sequence: TGTGCCAGCTCACCACAACGGGACACCGGGGAGCTGTTTTTT.

The V call is TRBV19, the J call TRBJ2-1, with TRBD2 identical over 7 bases. The CDR3 spans 15 residues. Germline CDR1 reads LNHDA; CDR2 reads SQIVND (reference sequence). Germline trimming cut 1 base from V and 5 bases from J; bases unmatched to any gene: 5. The chain's CDR3 is CASSIGGGPHNEQFF. DNA for the CDR3: TGTGCCAGTAGTATAGGGGGAGGGCCCCACAATGAGCAGTTCTTC. The entire variable domain, with the rest obtained from reference TRBV19 and TRBJ2-1, is as follows: DGGITQSPKYLFRKEGQNVTLSCEQNLNHDAMYWYRQDPGQGLRLIYYSQIVNDFQKGDIAEGYSVSREKKESFPLTVTSAQKNPTAFYLCASSIGGGPHNEQFFGPGTRLTVL.

The chain links TRBV19 to TRBJ2-7; D gene uncertain. The CDR3 has 14 residues. With 5 bases removed from V and 3 bases from J, the gap between germline ends came to 14 bases. CDR1 is LNHDA, CDR2 SQIVND, per germline (reference sequence). The DNA of the CDR3 is TGTGCCAGTAGTTTGGACCCCGCAAGCTACGAGCAGTACTTC. Amino acids: CASSLDPASYEQYF.

The V gene is TRBV4-2, the J gene TRBJ2-1, with TRBD2 as a possible D gene (5 bases). The CDR3 runs to 16 residues. Germline assignment: CDR1 LGHNA and CDR2 YNFKEQ. Trimming left V 4 bases short and J 2 bases short, with 15 bases between. The CDR3 sequence is CASSPIGGLPYNEQFF. The CDR3 DNA reads as TGTGCCAGCAGCCCGATTGGCGGGCTACCCTACAATGAGCAGTTCTTC.

J is TRBJ2-3 and V is TRBV19; D unresolved. With 5 bases removed from V and 4 bases from J, the gap between germline ends came to 19 bases. The germline V gene encodes CDR1 LNHDA and CDR2 SQIVND (reference sequence). The CDR3 is made up of 16 amino acids. The CDR3 region is CASSFLAFTVADTQYF. The CDR3 DNA sequence: TGTGCCAGTAGTTTTCTGGCATTCACGGTCGCAGATACGCAGTATTTT.

The genes are TRBV18 and TRBJ1-5; D is unresolved. V dropped 0 bases and J dropped 3 bases, with 9 bases sitting between them. The CDR3 has 15 amino acids. Germline loops: CDR1 KGHSH, CDR2 LQKENI. CDR3 in amino acids: CASSPPSEANQPQHF. CDR3 coding DNA: TGTGCCAGCTCACCACCTTCGGAGGCCAATCAGCCCCAGCATTTT.

The table lists this clone with a few counts. The junction does not match germline at one end; this may be a read error. The CDR3 DNA is TGTGCCAACAGCTTAGATAGGAGAGGGTCGAACACCGGGGAGCTGTTTTTT. Translation: CANSLDRRGSNTGELFF. The chain is built from TRBV11-2 and TRBJ2-2, with D possibly TRBD2 on 5 matching bases. This CDR3 contains 17 residues. Germline CDR1 reads SGHAT; CDR2 reads FQNNGV.

The V and J genes are TRBV6-1 and TRBJ2-2, with D possibly being TRBD2 (5 bases). Germline assignment: CDR1 MNHNS and CDR2 SASEGT. The length of the CDR3 is 14 residues. Trimming removed 6 bases at V and 0 bases at J, with 8 bases between. Here the CDR3 DNA reads TGTGCCAGCAGGGAGGACTCGAACACCGGGGAGCTGTTTTTT. It translates to CASREDSNTGELFF.

The DNA for the CDR3 is TGTGCCAGCTCACCATATACAGGGGGCTCCACAGATACGCAGTATTTT. This translates into CASSPYTGGSTDTQYF. The rearrangement joins TRBV18 to TRBJ2-3; TRBD1 matches 9 bases. With V trimmed by 2 bases and J by 2 bases, 5 bases remained unmatched. This CDR3 region has 16 residues. Germline values: CDR1 KGHSH, CDR2 LQKENI.